One sample yielded the 10 T cell receptor beta chains listed below, sequenced in a study of blood T cell repertoires in COVID-19. Produced via immunoSEQ multiplex PCR; TCRdb's table is partial and in-frame only. The sample holds hundreds of thousands of clones, 65% to 90% seen once. Sequences were obtained from peripheral blood. The receptor set was obtained from a man in his fifties with COVID-19, enrolled during active disease.

The rearrangement joins TRBV11-1 to TRBJ2-5; 10 positions match TRBD2. The trim removed 5 bases at V and 4 bases at J, leaving 10 bases unmatched. Germline loops: CDR1 SGHAT, CDR2 FQDESV (reference sequence). The CDR3 is made up of 16 amino acids. CDR3 amino acids: CASSEHLAGATETQYF. CDR3 nucleotide sequence: TGTGCCAGCAGCGAGCACCTAGCGGGGGCCACAGAGACCCAGTACTTC.

The V call is TRBV5-1, the J call TRBJ1-5, with D perhaps matching TRBD1 (6 bases). The CDR3 consists of 13 residues. With 1 base removed from V and 4 bases from J, the gap between germline ends came to 6 bases. The germline CDR1 and CDR2 sequences are SGHRS and YFSETQ. CDR3 DNA: TGCGCCAGCAGCTTGACAGGGAATCAGCCCCAGCATTTT. It is translated as CASSLTGNQPQHF.

The CDR3 nucleotides read TGTGCCAGCAGCCAAGAGGGGACAGTTCTCACCGGGGAGCTGTTTTTT. It yields the protein CASSQEGTVLTGELFF. The J gene is TRBJ2-2, the V gene TRBV4-2; 7 bases match TRBD1. Germline V gives CDR1 LGHNA, CDR2 YNFKEQ. This CDR3 spans 16 amino acids. V lost 0 bases to trimming and J lost 4 bases; unmatched junction nucleotides: 5.

The chain carries TRBV5-1 and TRBJ2-5, with TRBD2 matching over 8 bases. The CDR3 consists of 14 residues. V dropped 4 bases and J dropped 0; count of bases not matched to a gene: 2. CDR1 is SGHRS and CDR2 is YFSETQ in the germline V gene. CDR3 nucleotide sequence: TGCGCCAGCAGCGGCGGGGGGCACCAAGAGACCCAGTACTTC. Translating gives CASSGGGHQETQYF.

The CDR3 is CASSPSRTGLFHNEQFF. DNA for the CDR3: TGTGCCAGCAGCCCCAGCAGGACAGGGTTGTTCCACAATGAGCAGTTCTTC. The chain is built from TRBV7-3 and TRBJ2-1; 8 bases line up with TRBD1. The CDR3 covers 17 residues. The V and J ends lost 5 bases and 5 bases, in that order; junction bases with no gene match: 14. The germline V gene encodes CDR1 SGHTA and CDR2 FQGTGA.

V is TRBV13 and J is TRBJ2-2; TRBD1 is a possible D gene (6 bases). Trimming pared 2 bases from V and 3 bases from J, leaving 10 bases between. The CDR3 is made up of 15 amino acids. In germline, CDR1 is PRHDT, CDR2 FYEKMQ (reference sequence). As DNA, the CDR3 is TGTGCCAGCAGCTTAACAGGGCTCTACACCGGGGAGCTGTTTTTT. Translating it yields CASSLTGLYTGELFF.

CDR3 region: CASSELAGTGTFSGNTIYF. As DNA, the CDR3 is TGTGCCAGCAGTGAGCTGGCCGGGACAGGGACTTTCTCTGGAAACACCATATATTTT. V and J are TRBV6-1 and TRBJ1-3; TRBD1 matches 9 bases. This CDR3 has 19 amino acids. Germline CDR1 is MNHNS and CDR2 is SASEGT. V was pared by 3 bases and J by 0 bases, with 12 bases of the junction left unmatched.

The gene calls are TRBV30 and TRBJ2-7, with unresolved D. Germline CDR1 is GTSNPN and CDR2 is SVGIG (reference sequence). This CDR3 contains 11 residues. The CDR3 region is CAVTDDYEQYF. The DNA for the CDR3 is TGTGCTGTGACTGATGACTACGAGCAGTACTTC.

The chain employs TRBV7-3 and TRBJ2-7; 11 bases align to TRBD2. The germline V gene has CDR1 SGHTA and CDR2 FQGTGA. The CDR3 spans 17 residues. V lost 1 base, J lost 0 bases, and 5 bases stayed unmatched. The CDR3, as DNA: TGTGCCAGCAGCTTAAGGCTAGCGGGGGGTAGCTCCTACGAGCAGTACTTC. It yields the protein CASSLRLAGGSSYEQYF.

The chain couples TRBV7-9 to TRBJ2-5; D gene uncertain. The germline gives CDR1 SEHNR, CDR2 FQNEAQ (reference sequence). V was clipped by 4 bases and J by 0 bases, with 9 bases between them. The CDR3 covers 14 residues. The CDR3 loop reads CASSYDSYQETQYF. The CDR3 DNA follows: TGTGCCAGCAGCTATGACTCGTACCAAGAGACCCAGTACTTC. Together with reference TRBV7-9 and TRBJ2-5, the CDR3 gives the full variable domain: DTGVSQNPRHKITKRGQNVTFRCDPISEHNRLYWYRQTLGQGPEFLTYFQNEAQLEKSRLLSDRFSAERPKGSFSTLEIQRTEQGDSAMYLCASSYDSYQETQYFGPGTRLLVL.